A single T cell receptor (beta chain) is shown here with its context. This sample was taken from a study of T cells expressing NK-cell markers. Study-wide context: HCMV serostatus: most of the eight sequenced donors positive, one negative.

The cDNA for TCR beta came from 5'RACE template switching with UMIs. TCRdb reprocessed the 5' RACE reads and keeps a single row for each CDR3 protein, giving no DNA. This table lists some 300,000 distinct CDR3 sequences. The CDR3 is 15 amino acids. Per the germline V gene, CDR1 is SGDLS and CDR2 is YYNGEE. This sequence originates from a man between 18 and 29 years old in good health. J is TRBJ1-2 and V is TRBV9; the D gene TCRdb calls, TRBD1, cannot be checked with no DNA. The sequencing sample was made of blood T cells: a sorted CD56 or NKG2C T cell subset, CD4+ or CD8+ T cells, or bulk PBMC T cells (not recorded which). CDR3 sequence reads: CASSVGGAGQGRYTF.